These 9 T cell receptor beta chains were all obtained from the same sample, sequenced in a study of regulatory T cells in long-lasting Graves disease. Sequencing libraries for TCR beta were prepared with iRepertoire HTBI primers and Arm-PCR of CDR3 regions. TCRdb redid the calling of the multiplex PCR reads with MiXCR, one entry per CDR3 protein. The sample carries under 450,000 distinct CDR3 sequences, around 11% recorded once. Time point described: newly diagnosed GD, antithyroid drugs for less than 3 months. Preparation of the TCR library used RNA extracted from PBMCs. This sample also appeared in a second study, on T cells in Graves' hyperthyroidism and ophthalmopathy.

The source was peripheral blood mononuclear cells (PBMCs), collected at new diagnosis, from a patient treated with antithyroid drugs. Receptors originate from a woman aged 18 to 35 with Graves disease.

This clonotype was found a few times. The rearrangement links TRBV4-3 to TRBJ2-7; 7 nucleotides match TRBD1. The V gene's germline CDR1 is LGHNA and CDR2 YSLEER. The V segment lost 1 base and the J segment 0 bases; nucleotides outside the gene matches: 6. The CDR3 is made up of 16 amino acids. CDR3 sequence: CASSQGSGQSSYEQYF. In nucleotides, the CDR3 is TGCGCCAGCAGCCAAGGTTCGGGACAGAGCTCCTACGAGCAGTACTTC.

This clonotype was seen at least ten times. The V gene is TRBV5-5, the J gene TRBJ1-1, with a tentative D call TRBD1 (5 bases). The CDR3 sequence is 14 residues long. Germline V gene lookup returns CDR1 SGHKS and CDR2 YYEKEE (reference sequence). V lost 3 bases to trimming and J lost 4 bases, with 13 bases between them. The CDR3 DNA sequence: TGTGCCAGCAGCTGGACACTGGGGAGCACTGAAGCTTTCTTT. It yields the protein CASSWTLGSTEAFF. Looking up the rest from reference TRBV5-5 and TRBJ1-1 gives the full variable domain: DAGVTQSPTHLIKTRGQQVTLRCSPISGHKSVSWYQQVLGQGPQFIFQYYEKEERGRGNFPDRFSARQFPNYSSELNVNALLLGDSALYLCASSWTLGSTEAFFGQGTRLTVV.

This clonotype came up many times. This sequence joins TRBV6-2 or TRBV6-3 and TRBJ2-2, with 11 nucleotides matching TRBD2. Unmatched junction bases numbered 9, after V lost 5 bases and J lost 4 bases. Germline CDR1 reads MNHEY; CDR2 reads SVGEGT. This CDR3 has 17 amino acids. CDR3 residues: CASSQKTSGMVTGELFF. The CDR3, as DNA: TGTGCCAGCAGTCAAAAGACTAGCGGGATGGTCACCGGGGAGCTGTTTTTT.

The sample holds a few counts of this clonotype. The chain combines TRBV4-1 with TRBJ1-5; D call uncertain. Germline V gene sequence: CDR1 MGHRA, CDR2 YSYEKL. The CDR3 runs 14 residues. Trimming took 1 base from V and 6 from J, leaving 10 bases between them. CDR3 region: CASSQGPGGQPQHF. DNA for the CDR3: TGCGCCAGCAGCCAAGGGCCGGGCGGTCAGCCCCAGCATTTT.

At least ten counts were recorded for this clonotype. The CDR3 coding sequence is TGTGCCAGCAGCGCCATTTCAGGGATCACTGAAGCTTTCTTT. It encodes CASSAISGITEAFF. The chain recombines TRBV13 with TRBJ1-1; perhaps TRBD1 as D (5 bases). Trimming took 5 bases from V and 4 from J, leaving 14 bases between them. In germline, CDR1 is PRHDT, CDR2 FYEKMQ (reference sequence). This CDR3 is built from 14 residues.

This clonotype has ten or more counts. The chain joins TRBV6-1 to TRBJ1-1; tentative D call: TRBD1 (5 bases). The CDR3 is 15 residues long. With 6 bases removed from V and 1 base from J, the gap between germline ends came to 15 bases. The germline gives CDR1 MNHNS, CDR2 SASEGT. CDR3 region: CASRPTGGENTEAFF. Written as DNA, the CDR3 is TGTGCCAGCAGACCGACTGGAGGGGAGAACACTGAAGCTTTCTTT.

In this sample, this clonotype turned up many times. This chain links TRBV27 with TRBJ2-1, with 12 bases identical to TRBD2. From germline, CDR1 is MNHEY and CDR2 SMNVEV (reference sequence). This CDR3 is built from 16 residues. The ends lost 2 bases at V and 4 bases at J; junction bases unmatched: 3. This CDR3 is CASSLKGLAGYNEQFF. In DNA, the CDR3 is TGTGCCAGCAGTTTAAAGGGACTAGCGGGTTACAATGAGCAGTTCTTC.

In this sample, this clonotype turned up a few times. This chain links TRBV29-1 with TRBJ2-2; D tentatively fits TRBD1 or TRBD2 (5 bases each). Trimming stripped 7 bases from V and 5 bases from J, with 14 bases between. The germline gives CDR1 SQVTM, CDR2 ANQGSEA. CDR3 length: 13 amino acids. The CDR3 is CSARDLITGELFF. The DNA for the CDR3 is TGCAGCGCCCGGGACCTGATTACCGGGGAGCTGTTTTTT.

Turning to this clonotype: The germline gene is not matched at one end of the junction; a read error may be the cause. The chain employs TRBV7-8 and TRBJ1-5; D is possibly TRBD1 (5 bases). Germline-derived CDR1 and CDR2 are SGHVS and FQNEAQ. This CDR3 region has 14 residues. The CDR3 reads CASSSLGPNQPQHF. The CDR3 bases are TGTGCCAGCAGCTCCCTGGGGCCCAATCAACCCCAGCATTTT.